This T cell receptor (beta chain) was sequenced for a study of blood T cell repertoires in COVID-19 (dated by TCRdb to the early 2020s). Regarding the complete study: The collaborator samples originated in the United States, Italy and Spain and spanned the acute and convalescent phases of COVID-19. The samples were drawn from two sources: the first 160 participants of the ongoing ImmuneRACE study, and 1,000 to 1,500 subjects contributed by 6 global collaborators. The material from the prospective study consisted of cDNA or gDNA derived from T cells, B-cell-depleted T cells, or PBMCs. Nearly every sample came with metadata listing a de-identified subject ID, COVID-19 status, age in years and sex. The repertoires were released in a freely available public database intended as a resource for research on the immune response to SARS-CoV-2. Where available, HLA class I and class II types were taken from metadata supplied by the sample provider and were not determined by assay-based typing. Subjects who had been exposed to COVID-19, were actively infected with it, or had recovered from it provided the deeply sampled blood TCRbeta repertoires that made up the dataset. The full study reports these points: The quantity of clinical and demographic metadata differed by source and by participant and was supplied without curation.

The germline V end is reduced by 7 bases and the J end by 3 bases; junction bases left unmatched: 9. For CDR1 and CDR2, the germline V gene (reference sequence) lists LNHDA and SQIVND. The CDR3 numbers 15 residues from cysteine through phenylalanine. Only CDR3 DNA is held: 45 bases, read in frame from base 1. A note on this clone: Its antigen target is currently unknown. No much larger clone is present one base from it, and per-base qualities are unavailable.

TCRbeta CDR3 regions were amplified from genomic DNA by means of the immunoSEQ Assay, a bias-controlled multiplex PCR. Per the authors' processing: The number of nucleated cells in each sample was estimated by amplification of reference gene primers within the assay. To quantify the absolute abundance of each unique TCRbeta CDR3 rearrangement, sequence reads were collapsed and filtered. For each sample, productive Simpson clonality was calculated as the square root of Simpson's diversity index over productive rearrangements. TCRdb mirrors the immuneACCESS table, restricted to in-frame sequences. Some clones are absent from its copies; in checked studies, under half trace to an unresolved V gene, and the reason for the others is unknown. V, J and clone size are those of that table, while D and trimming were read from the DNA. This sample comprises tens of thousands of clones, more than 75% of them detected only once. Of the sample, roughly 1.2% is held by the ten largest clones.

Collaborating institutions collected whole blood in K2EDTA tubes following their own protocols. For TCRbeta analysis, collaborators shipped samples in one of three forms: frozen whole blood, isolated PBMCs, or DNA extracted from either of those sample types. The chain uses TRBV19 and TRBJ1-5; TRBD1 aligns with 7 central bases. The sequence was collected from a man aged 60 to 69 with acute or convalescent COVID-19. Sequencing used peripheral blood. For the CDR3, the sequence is CASTATGTSNQPQHF. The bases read TGTGCCAGTACCGCGACAGGGACCTCCAATCAGCCCCAGCATTTT. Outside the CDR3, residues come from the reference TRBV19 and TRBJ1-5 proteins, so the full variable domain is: DGGITQSPKYLFRKEGQNVTLSCEQNLNHDAMYWYRQDPGQGLRLIYYSQIVNDFQKGDIAEGYSVSREKKESFPLTVTSAQKNPTAFYLCASTATGTSNQPQHFGDGTRLSIL.